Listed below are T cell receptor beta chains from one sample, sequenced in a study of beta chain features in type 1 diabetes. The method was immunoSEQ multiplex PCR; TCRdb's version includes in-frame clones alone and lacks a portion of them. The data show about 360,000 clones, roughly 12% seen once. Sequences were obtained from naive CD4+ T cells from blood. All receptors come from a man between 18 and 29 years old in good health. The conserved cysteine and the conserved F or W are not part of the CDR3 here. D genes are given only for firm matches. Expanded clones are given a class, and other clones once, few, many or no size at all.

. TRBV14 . ASSHTVEKLF
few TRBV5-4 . ASSLSQGTEAF
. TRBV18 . ASSPGQNEKLF
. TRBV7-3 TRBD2 ASSLTGTRNDIQY
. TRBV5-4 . ASSSSTGGFNYGYT
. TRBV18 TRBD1 ASSPPQGGSPLH
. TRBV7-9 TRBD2 ASSAPLAGVGNEQF
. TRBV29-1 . SVGTGYTGELF
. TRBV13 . ASSQRTGELF
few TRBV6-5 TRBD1 ASSYTPGQAYEQY
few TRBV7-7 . ASSLLQGLETQY
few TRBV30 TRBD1 AWARDRIETQY
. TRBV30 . AWSATLGADSPLH
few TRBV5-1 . ASSLVARGSGEQY
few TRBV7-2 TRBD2 ASSPGPSGSYEQY
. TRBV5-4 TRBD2 ASSFGGGAYNEQF
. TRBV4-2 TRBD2 ASSQGSLAGGLEQY
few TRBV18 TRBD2 ASSPSGGYNEQF
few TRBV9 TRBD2 ASSGMGLAGDSGANVLT
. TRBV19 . ASSPDRANYGYT
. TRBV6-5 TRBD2 ASSYVFASGYEQY
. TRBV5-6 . ASSLVAGPLKSTGELF
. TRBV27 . ASSLYGDQETQY
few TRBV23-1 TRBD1 ASSPQGAGHTGELF